The present TCR beta chain was sequenced within a study of shared T cell receptors in the human thymus. Repertoires were generated with immunoSEQ multiplex PCR, while TCRdb's copy carries only in-frame clones and drops some. The repertoire includes hundreds of thousands of clones, about 90% of them detected once, and under 0.01% sits in the top ten. Trimming removed 2 bases at V and 2 bases at J, with 17 bases between. Germline V gives CDR1 ENHRY, CDR2 SYGVKD. The CDR3 has 17 amino acids. The same sample was also used in a study of human thymus T cells. That source reports: Seemingly biased V and J gene usage marked thymic and blood repertoires.

The rearrangement joins TRBV10-3 to TRBJ2-3; D is perhaps TRBD1 (7 bases). Specimen: thymocytes. The receptor comes from a boy under three years old with a congenital heart defect. The CDR3 coding sequence is TGTGCCATCAGTGAGGAGACAGGGAGGACCCTCACAGATACGCAGTATTTT. It is translated as CAISEETGRTLTDTQYF.